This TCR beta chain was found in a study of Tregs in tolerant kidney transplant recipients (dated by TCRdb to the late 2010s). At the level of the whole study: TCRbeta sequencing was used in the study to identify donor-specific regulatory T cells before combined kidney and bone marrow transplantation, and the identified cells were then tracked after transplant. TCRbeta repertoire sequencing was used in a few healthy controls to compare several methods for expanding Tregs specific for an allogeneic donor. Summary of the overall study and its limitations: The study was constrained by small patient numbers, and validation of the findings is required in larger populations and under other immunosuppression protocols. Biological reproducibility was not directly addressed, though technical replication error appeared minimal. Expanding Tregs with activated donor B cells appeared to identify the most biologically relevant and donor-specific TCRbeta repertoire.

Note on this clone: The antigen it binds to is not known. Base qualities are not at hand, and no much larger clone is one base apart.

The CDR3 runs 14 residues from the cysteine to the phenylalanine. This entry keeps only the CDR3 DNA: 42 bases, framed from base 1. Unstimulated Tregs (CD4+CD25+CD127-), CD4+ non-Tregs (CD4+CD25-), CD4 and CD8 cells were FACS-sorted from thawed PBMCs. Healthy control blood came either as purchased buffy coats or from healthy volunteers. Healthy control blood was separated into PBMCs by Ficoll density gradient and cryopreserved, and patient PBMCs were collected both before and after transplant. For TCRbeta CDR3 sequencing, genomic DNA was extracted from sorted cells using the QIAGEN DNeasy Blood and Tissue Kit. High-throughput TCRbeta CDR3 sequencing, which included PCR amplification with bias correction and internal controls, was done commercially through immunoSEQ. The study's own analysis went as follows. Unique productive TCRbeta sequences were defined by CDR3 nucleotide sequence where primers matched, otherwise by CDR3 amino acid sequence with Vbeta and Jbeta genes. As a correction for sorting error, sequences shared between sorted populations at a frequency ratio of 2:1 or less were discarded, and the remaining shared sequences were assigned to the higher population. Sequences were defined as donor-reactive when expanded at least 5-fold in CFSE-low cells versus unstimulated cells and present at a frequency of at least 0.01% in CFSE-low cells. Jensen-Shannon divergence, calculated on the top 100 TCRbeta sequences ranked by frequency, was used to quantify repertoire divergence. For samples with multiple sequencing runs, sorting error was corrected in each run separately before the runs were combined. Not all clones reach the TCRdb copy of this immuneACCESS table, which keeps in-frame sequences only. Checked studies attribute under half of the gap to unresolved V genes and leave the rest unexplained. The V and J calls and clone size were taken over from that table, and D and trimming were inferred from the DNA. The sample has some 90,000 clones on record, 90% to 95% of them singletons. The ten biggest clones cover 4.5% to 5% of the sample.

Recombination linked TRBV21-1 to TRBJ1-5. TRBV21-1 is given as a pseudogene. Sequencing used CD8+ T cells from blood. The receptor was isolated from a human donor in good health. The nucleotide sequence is TGTGCCAGCATTGAATCGAATAGCAATCAGCCCCAGCATTTT. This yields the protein CASIESNSNQPQHF.